Presented here are 21 T cell receptor beta chains from one specimen sequenced in a study of blood T cell repertoires in COVID-19. Data came from immunoSEQ multiplex PCR; TCRdb stores just in-frame clones and leaves some out. The sample has about 250,000 clones; 86% are singletons. The material sequenced was peripheral blood. The receptors stem from an older woman who had recovered from COVID-19.

This chain connects TRBV6-6 to TRBJ1-2; possible D gene TRBD1, 5 bases. In germline, CDR1 is MNHNY, CDR2 SVGAGI (reference sequence). V was shortened by 1 base and J by 5 bases, with 14 bases between the two germline ends. There are 15 residues in the CDR3. CDR3 loop: CASSYFVREGYGYTF. The CDR3 coding sequence is TGTGCCAGCAGTTACTTCGTCAGGGAAGGTTATGGCTACACCTTC.

This clone was seen just once. The J gene is TRBJ1-4, the V gene TRBV19; 8 positions agree with TRBD1. There are 14 residues in the CDR3. V was pared by 3 bases and J by 8 bases, with 5 bases of the junction left unmatched. Germline V gene lookup returns CDR1 LNHDA and CDR2 SQIVND (reference sequence). In DNA form, the CDR3 reads TGTGCCAGTAGTATGGACAGGGCGAGCGAAAAACTGTTTTTT. As protein: CASSMDRASEKLFF.

As DNA, the CDR3 is TGTGCCAGCAGCTTACTAGCGGGGCAAGAGACCCAGTACTTC. Translated, it gives CASSLLAGQETQYF. The chain recombines TRBV11-2 with TRBJ2-5, with 9 bases identical to TRBD2. V was clipped by 2 bases and J by 2 bases; unmatched bases: 0. The CDR3 has 14 residues. Looked up from germline, CDR1 is SGHAT and CDR2 is FQNNGV.

This rearrangement joins TRBV6-2 or TRBV6-3 to TRBJ1-2, with 7 bases matching TRBD1. Germline assignment: CDR1 MNHEY and CDR2 SVGEGT. The J segment lost 3 bases and the V segment lost 2 bases, leaving 9 bases of the junction unmatched. The CDR3 has 16 residues. CDR3 DNA sequence: TGTGCCAGCAGTTACACGACAGGGCGGCTGGACTATGGCTACACCTTC. Translation: CASSYTTGRLDYGYTF.

This clone has just a few counts. The chain has TRBV28 and TRBJ1-2; D might be TRBD1 (5 bases). With 0 bases removed from V and 2 bases from J, the gap between germline ends came to 13 bases. Germline CDR1 is MDHEN and CDR2 is SYDVKM. The CDR3 sequence is 16 residues long. Here the CDR3 reads CASSLWIGEGNYGYTF. For the CDR3, the DNA is TGTGCCAGCAGTTTATGGATTGGGGAGGGGAACTATGGCTACACCTTC.

The chain employs TRBV5-1 and TRBJ1-2, with 7 nucleotides matching TRBD1. With V trimmed by 0 bases and J by 7 bases, 9 bases remained unmatched. Germline V gene sequence: CDR1 SGHRS, CDR2 YFSETQ. The CDR3 loop spans 15 amino acids. The chain's CDR3 is CASSLAGQGESGYTF. The CDR3 DNA follows: TGCGCCAGCAGCTTGGCCGGTCAGGGGGAGAGTGGCTACACCTTC.

This chain links TRBV28 with TRBJ2-5, with D possibly TRBD1 on 5 matching bases. Per germline, CDR1 MDHEN and CDR2 SYDVKM. The CDR3 is 14 amino acids. Trimming left V 3 bases short and J 5 bases short, with 13 bases between. The chain's CDR3 is CASSFYGYRETQYF. In DNA form, the CDR3 reads TGTGCCAGCAGTTTCTACGGTTACAGGGAGACCCAGTACTTC.

The V call is TRBV24-1, the J call TRBJ2-1; no reliable D call. Germline loops: CDR1 KGHDR, CDR2 SFDVKD. V lost 3 bases, J lost 2 bases, and 10 bases lay in between. The CDR3 is made up of 15 amino acids. In nucleotides, the CDR3 is TGTGCCACCAGTGATACTAAACCGCCCTACAATGAGCAGTTCTTC. Translating it yields CATSDTKPPYNEQFF.

This clone was counted once. The V and J genes are TRBV5-1 and TRBJ1-2; no firm D call. Germline-derived CDR1 and CDR2 are SGHRS and YFSETQ. The CDR3 is made up of 13 amino acids. The V end lost 4 bases, the J end lost 7 bases, and 14 bases lay between the germline ends. The CDR3 DNA follows: TGCGCCAGCAGCGAAAACGAGGGAGTTGGCTACACCTTC. Protein sequence: CASSENEGVGYTF.

The chain carries TRBV6-5 and TRBJ1-4; 9 nucleotides agree with TRBD1. Germline V gives CDR1 MNHEY, CDR2 SVGAGI. The length of the CDR3 is 15 residues. V was clipped by 9 bases and J by 11 bases; unmatched bases: 16. In DNA form, the CDR3 reads TGTGCCAGTCTCGACAGGGGGATTGATATCGGGAAACTGTTTTTT. Translated: CASLDRGIDIGKLFF.

The gene calls are TRBV6-5 and TRBJ1-2; tentative D call: TRBD1 (6 bases). Trimming left V 6 bases short and J 8 bases short, with 19 bases between. CDR1 MNHEY and CDR2 SVGAGI come from the germline V gene. The length of the CDR3 is 14 residues. CDR3 sequence: CASSRPGGAEGYTF. As DNA, the CDR3 is TGTGCCAGCAGCCGCCCGGGGGGGGCGGAGGGCTACACCTTC.

V and J are TRBV7-2 and TRBJ2-3; TRBD1 is a possible D gene (5 bases). V lost 1 base, J lost 5 bases, and 13 bases lay in between. The CDR3 consists of 15 residues. Germline V gene data show CDR1 as SGHTA and CDR2 as FQGNSA. CDR3 coding DNA: TGTGCCAGCAGCTTAGTTCGCCAGGGCAGAGATACGCAGTATTTT. Amino acid sequence: CASSLVRQGRDTQYF.

This rearrangement joins TRBV5-4 to TRBJ2-5, with TRBD2 matching over 7 bases. CDR3 size: 14 residues. The trim removed 0 bases at V and 3 bases at J, leaving 2 bases unmatched. The V gene's germline CDR1 is SGHNT and CDR2 YYREEE (reference sequence). This CDR3 reads CASSLGTSKETQYF. In DNA form, the CDR3 reads TGTGCCAGCAGCTTGGGGACTAGTAAAGAGACCCAGTACTTC.

The chain has TRBV4-3 and TRBJ1-6, with a possible D match to TRBD1 (5 bases). Trimming stripped 4 bases from V and 9 bases from J, with 16 bases between. This CDR3 region has 15 residues. The germline CDR1 and CDR2 sequences are LGHNA and YSLEER. For the CDR3, the DNA is TGCGCCAGCAGCCCCGGGGTCGGGGGAGGTTCACCCCTCCACTTT. The encoded protein is CASSPGVGGGSPLHF.

The chain recombines TRBV19 with TRBJ1-1, with D unresolved. In germline, CDR1 is LNHDA, CDR2 SQIVND (reference sequence). The germline V and J ends were trimmed by 5 bases and 1 base, with 11 bases remaining between them. The CDR3 runs to 14 residues. The CDR3, as DNA: TGTGCCAGTAGTTTAATGACAACGAACACTGAAGCTTTCTTT. As protein: CASSLMTTNTEAFF. Filled out from reference TRBV19 and TRBJ1-1, the complete variable domain reads DGGITQSPKYLFRKEGQNVTLSCEQNLNHDAMYWYRQDPGQGLRLIYYSQIVNDFQKGDIAEGYSVSREKKESFPLTVTSAQKNPTAFYLCASSLMTTNTEAFFGQGTRLTVV.

This rearrangement joins TRBV15 to TRBJ1-6, with TRBD1 matching over 7 bases. Germline loops: CDR1 LNHNV, CDR2 YYDKDF (reference sequence). The junction had 8 bases not matched to a gene; V was cut back by 0 bases and J by 9 bases. This CDR3 is built from 16 residues. The CDR3 coding sequence is TGTGCCACCAGCAGAGATACCGACAGGGCTACTTCACCCCTCCACTTT. As protein: CATSRDTDRATSPLHF.

The CDR3 DNA reads as TGTGCCAGTAGTATCAACAGGGATCAGCCCCAGCATTTT. Protein sequence: CASSINRDQPQHF. The chain couples TRBV19 to TRBJ1-5; a possible D gene is TRBD1 (6 bases). Germline assignment: CDR1 LNHDA and CDR2 SQIVND (reference sequence). V shed 3 bases and J shed 5 bases, with 8 bases lying between them. The CDR3 is 13 residues long. The variable domain in full, completed from reference TRBV19 and TRBJ1-5, reads DGGITQSPKYLFRKEGQNVTLSCEQNLNHDAMYWYRQDPGQGLRLIYYSQIVNDFQKGDIAEGYSVSREKKESFPLTVTSAQKNPTAFYLCASSINRDQPQHFGDGTRLSIL.

The chain carries TRBV5-1 and TRBJ2-1; no clear D. The CDR3 runs 14 residues. Trimming pared 0 bases from V and 4 bases from J, leaving 8 bases between. CDR1 SGHRS and CDR2 YFSETQ come from the germline V gene. DNA for the CDR3: TGCGCCAGCAGCTTGGATTGGCAGTACAATGAGCAGTTCTTC. It codes for CASSLDWQYNEQFF.

The J gene is TRBJ1-2, the V gene TRBV7-3; D not certain. Germline CDR1 is SGHTA and CDR2 is FQGTGA. This CDR3 has 14 amino acids. V gave up 5 bases and J gave up 2 bases, with 12 bases separating them. CDR3 region: CASSPAAGNYGYTF. The DNA for the CDR3 is TGTGCCAGCAGCCCAGCCGCGGGCAACTATGGCTACACCTTC.

The J gene is TRBJ2-3, the V gene TRBV18; TRBD1 matches 8 bases. Germline V lookup: CDR1 KGHSH, CDR2 LQKENI. J was trimmed by 4 bases and V by 6 bases; bases with no gene match: 3. This CDR3 has 13 residues. The CDR3 DNA is TGTGCCAGCTCTCAGGGGGCCGCAGATACGCAGTATTTT. Translated, it gives CASSQGAADTQYF.

The gene calls are TRBV19 and TRBJ1-2; possible D gene TRBD1, 5 bases. The CDR3 runs to 14 residues. Germline loops: CDR1 LNHDA, CDR2 SQIVND (reference sequence). Trimming cost V 6 bases and J 3 bases, with 14 bases left between them. CDR3 in amino acids: CASSQDTHYYGYTF. The CDR3 DNA is TGTGCCAGTAGCCAGGACACCCACTACTATGGCTACACCTTC.